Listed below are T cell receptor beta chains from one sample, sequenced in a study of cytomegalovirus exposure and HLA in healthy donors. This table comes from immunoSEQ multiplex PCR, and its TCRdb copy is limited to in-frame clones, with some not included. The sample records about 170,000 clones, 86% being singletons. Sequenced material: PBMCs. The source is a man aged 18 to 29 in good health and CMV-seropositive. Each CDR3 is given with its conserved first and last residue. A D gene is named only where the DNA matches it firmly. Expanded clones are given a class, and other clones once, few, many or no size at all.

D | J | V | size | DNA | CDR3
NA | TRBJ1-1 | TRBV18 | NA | TGTGCCAGCTCACCTTATCATCAAGGACAGAGTGAAGCTTTCTTT | CASSPYHQGQSEAFF
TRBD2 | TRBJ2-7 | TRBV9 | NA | TGTGCCAGCAGCGTAGTTGGGCTAGCGGGGGAGGAGCAGTACTTC | CASSVVGLAGEEQYF
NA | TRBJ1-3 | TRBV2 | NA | TGTGCCAGCAGTTTTACAGGGTTAGGAAACACCATATATTTT | CASSFTGLGNTIYF
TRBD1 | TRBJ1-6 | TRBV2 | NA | TGTGCCAGCAGTGACGCCGGGACAGGGAATTCACCCCTCCACTTT | CASSDAGTGNSPLHF
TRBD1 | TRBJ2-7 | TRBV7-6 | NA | TGTGCCAGCAGCCCGCGGACAGGGGGCCTATTCTACGAGCAGTACTTC | CASSPRTGGLFYEQYF
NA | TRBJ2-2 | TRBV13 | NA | TGTGCCAGCAGTGACAAAGGCCCCCTTTTGACCGGGGAGCTGTTTTTT | CASSDKGPLLTGELFF
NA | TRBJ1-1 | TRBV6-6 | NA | TGTGCCAGCGGCTTAGGCGGGAACACTGAAGCTTTCTTT | CASGLGGNTEAFF
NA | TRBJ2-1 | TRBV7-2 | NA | TGTGCCAGCAGCTTAGCGCCTAGCCAGCAGTTCTTC | CASSLAPSQQFF
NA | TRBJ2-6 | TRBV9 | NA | TGTGCCAGCACCCCTGGCGGGCTCTCTGGGGCCAACGTCCTGACTTTC | CASTPGGLSGANVLTF
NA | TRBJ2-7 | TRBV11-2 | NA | TGTGCCAGCAGCAACAGCTCCCGTTACGGACAGTACTTC | CASSNSSRYGQYF
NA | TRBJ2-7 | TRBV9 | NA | TGTGCCAGCAGCGGGCCTGAAGCCTACGAGCAGTACTTC | CASSGPEAYEQYF
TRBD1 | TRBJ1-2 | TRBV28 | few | TGTGCCAGCAAAACCGGGACAGGGTATGGCTACACCTTC | CASKTGTGYGYTF
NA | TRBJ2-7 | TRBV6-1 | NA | TGTGCCAGCAGTAAGGCGGCATCTCAAGCCGAGCAGTACTTC | CASSKAASQAEQYF
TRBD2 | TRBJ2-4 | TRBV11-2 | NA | TGTGCCAGCAGCTTAGGCGGGGGGTCTGCCAAAAACATTCAGTACTTC | CASSLGGGSAKNIQYF
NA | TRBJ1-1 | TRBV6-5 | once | TGTGCCAGCGGCCCGTTCGAAGCTGAAGCTTTCTTT | CASGPFEAEAFF
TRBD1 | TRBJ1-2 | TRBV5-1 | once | TGCGCCAGCAGCTCACAGGGGGCGTACGGCTACACCTTC | CASSSQGAYGYTF
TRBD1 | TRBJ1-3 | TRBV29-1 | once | TGCAGCGGAACAGGGGAGCCAGGAAACACCATATATTTT | CSGTGEPGNTIYF
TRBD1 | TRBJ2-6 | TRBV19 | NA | TGTGCCAGTAGTAAAGCCGGACAGGGGGCATCGGGGGCCAACGTCCTGACTTTC | CASSKAGQGASGANVLTF
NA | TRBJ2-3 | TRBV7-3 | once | TGTGCCAGCAGCCCCCAGGACGGGAATACGCAGTATTTT | CASSPQDGNTQYF
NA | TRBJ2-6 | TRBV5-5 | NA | TGTGCCAGCAGCTCTCGCTCTGGGGCCAACGTCCTGACTTTC | CASSSRSGANVLTF
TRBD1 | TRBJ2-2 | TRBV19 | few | TGTGCCAGTCACCCCGGGACAGCGAACTCCGGGGAGCTGTTTTTT | CASHPGTANSGELFF
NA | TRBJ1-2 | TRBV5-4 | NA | TGTGCCAGCAGTTCAGAGGACACCAACTATGGCTACACCTTC | CASSSEDTNYGYTF
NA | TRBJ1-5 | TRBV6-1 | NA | TGTGCCAGCAGTGAGGAGGTGGGCAATCAGCCCCAGCATTTT | CASSEEVGNQPQHF
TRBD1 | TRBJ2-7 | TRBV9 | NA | TGTGCCAGCAGCTCAGGGGGCCACAGCTCCTACGAGCAGTACTTC | CASSSGGHSSYEQYF
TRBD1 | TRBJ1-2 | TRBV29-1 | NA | TGCAGCGTTGATACAGGGGGTGATGGCTACACCTTC | CSVDTGGDGYTF
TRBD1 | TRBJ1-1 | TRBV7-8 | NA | TGTGCCAGCAGTCTAACAGGGGGCGAGACTGAAGCTTTCTTT | CASSLTGGETEAFF
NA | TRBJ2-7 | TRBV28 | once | TGTGCCAGCAGTTTACCGACTGGAAACTACGAGCAGTACTTC | CASSLPTGNYEQYF
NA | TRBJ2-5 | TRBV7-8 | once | TGTGCCAGCAGCTTAGGGGGTAGGAGGGAGACCCAGTACTTC | CASSLGGRRETQYF